This paragraph covers one T cell receptor (beta chain) sequence. Some clones are missing from TCRdb's copy, which holds only in-frame ones; the method was immunoSEQ multiplex PCR. The table lists about 150,000 clones, roughly 83% of them singletons. The CDR3 runs 15 residues. Germline lookup yields CDR1 MNHEY and CDR2 SMNVEV (reference sequence). V lost 1 base and J lost 4; bases outside the gene matches: 3. This sample was included in a study of blood T cell repertoires in COVID-19. Overall study context: From the United States, Italy and Spain came samples of acute and convalescent COVID-19. PBMCs, B-cell-depleted T cells, or T cells provided the cDNA or gDNA that made up the material.

This clonotype was obtained from a man aged 70-80 years who had been exposed to COVID-19. The gene calls are TRBV27 and TRBJ2-2, with 7 bases that match TRBD2. Sequencing was performed on PBMCs or T cells enriched from blood (not recorded which). The CDR3 DNA reads as TGTGCCAGCAGTTTATTTTCGGGGGGCACCGGGGAGCTGTTTTTT. This codes for CASSLFSGGTGELFF.